A single sample is the source of the 23 T cell receptor beta chains below, sequenced in a study of T cell repertoires in cytomegalovirus infection. MiXCR, run by TCRdb on the reads, gives a single entry per CDR3 protein. Seen here are under 250,000 distinct CDR3 sequences, over 9% observed once, and the top ten hold approximately 1.6%. Source material: PBMCs. The receptor set was obtained from a human donor in good health (CMV status not recorded). Some clones in this sample may be carry-over from other donors' samples.

This clonotype was picked up many times. The rearrangement joins TRBV12-3 or TRBV12-4 to TRBJ1-5; D remains unclear. Trimming shortened V by 7 bases and J by 3 bases, and 13 bases separated the two germline ends. This CDR3 has 14 amino acids. The CDR3 loop is CASTTNSPNQPQHF. The CDR3 bases are TGTGCCAGCACCACCAACAGCCCCAATCAGCCCCAGCATTTT.

The chain couples TRBV29-1 to TRBJ2-1, with D unresolved. This CDR3 is 12 amino acids long. Trimming removed 3 bases at V and 6 bases at J, with 9 bases between. From germline, CDR1 is SQVTM and CDR2 ANQGSEA. CDR3 bases: TGCAGCGTTGATGCCTTCGGCAATGAGCAGTTCTTC. Amino acids: CSVDAFGNEQFF.

This clonotype showed up many times. J is TRBJ2-7 and V is TRBV11-2; D possibly corresponds to TRBD2 (5 bases). Looked up from germline, CDR1 is SGHAT and CDR2 is FQNNGV. Trimming shortened V by 4 bases and J by 12 bases, and 16 bases separated the two germline ends. This CDR3 is built from 12 residues. The CDR3 protein is CASSSGLGNLYF. The CDR3 DNA sequence: TGTGCCAGCAGCTCTGGACTGGGAAATCTGTACTTC.

This sequence joins TRBV6-5 and TRBJ1-4; D gene ambiguous. Trimming removed 7 bases from V and 3 bases from J, with 9 bases in between. The CDR3 is made up of 13 amino acids. Germline lookup yields CDR1 MNHEY and CDR2 SVGAGI. Here the CDR3 DNA reads TGTGCCAGCACCGGGGTAGCTAATGAAAAACTGTTTTTT. It translates to CASTGVANEKLFF.

The chain recombines TRBV4-1 with TRBJ2-1; 7 positions agree with TRBD2. The V and J ends lost 1 base and 0 bases, in that order; junction bases with no gene match: 6. The CDR3 runs to 17 residues. In germline, CDR1 is MGHRA, CDR2 YSYEKL. The DNA of the CDR3 is TGCGCCAGCAGCCAAGGGGCCCGGGGGGACTCCTACAATGAGCAGTTCTTC. Protein product: CASSQGARGDSYNEQFF.

There are many counts of this clonotype. The chain links TRBV7-2 to TRBJ2-5, with D possibly TRBD1 on 5 matching bases. This CDR3 comprises 14 residues. V shed 2 bases and J shed 1 base, with 8 bases lying between them. The germline V gene encodes CDR1 SGHTA and CDR2 FQGNSA. The CDR3 bases are TGTGCCAGCAGCTTAAGCCAGGGCCAAGAGACCCAGTACTTC. It yields the protein CASSLSQGQETQYF.

This clonotype was counted a few times. The V call is TRBV5-1, the J call TRBJ2-3, with D perhaps matching TRBD1 (6 bases). The germline CDR1 and CDR2 sequences are SGHRS and YFSETQ. The CDR3 runs to 17 residues. The V gene lost 3 bases and the J gene lost 1 base, with 18 bases spanning the gap. The CDR3 sequence is CASSYGSQGRGTDTQYF. In DNA form, the CDR3 reads TGCGCCAGCAGCTACGGGTCACAGGGCAGGGGCACAGATACGCAGTATTTT.

This clonotype was detected many times. The chain employs TRBV28 and TRBJ2-3; D remains unclear. V lost 4 bases, J lost 10 bases, and 9 bases lay in between. CDR3 length: 11 amino acids. The germline V gene has CDR1 MDHEN and CDR2 SYDVKM. In DNA form, the CDR3 reads TGTGCCAGCAGTTCGGAGTCGGCGCAGTATTTT. Protein: CASSSESAQYF.

This clonotype came up many times. The chain employs TRBV12-3 or TRBV12-4 and TRBJ2-7, with D uncertain. The germline V and J ends were trimmed by 4 bases and 0 bases, with 19 bases remaining between them. CDR3 length: 17 amino acids. CDR3 coding DNA: TGTGCCAGCAGTTCCCGACATGGCCTTACCGTCTCCTACGAGCAGTACTTC. Translation gives CASSSRHGLTVSYEQYF.

V usage is TRBV25-1 and J usage is TRBJ2-6; D not certain. Germline V lookup: CDR1 MGHDK, CDR2 SYGVNS. The CDR3 consists of 16 residues. Trimming shortened V by 5 bases and J by 1 base, and 12 bases separated the two germline ends. CDR3 region: CASSTRAVSGANVLTF. Here the CDR3 DNA reads TGTGCCAGCAGTACAAGGGCCGTTTCTGGGGCCAACGTCCTGACTTTC.

Ten or more counts support this clonotype. CDR3: CASSLSGGRDTQYF. In DNA form, the CDR3 reads TGTGCCAGCAGCTTATCCGGGGGCAGGGATACGCAGTATTTT. The chain carries TRBV7-2 and TRBJ2-3; D tentatively reads TRBD1 or TRBD2 (6 bases each). Germline assignment: CDR1 SGHTA and CDR2 FQGNSA. The CDR3 runs to 14 residues. Trimming took 2 bases from V and 6 from J, leaving 12 bases between them.

CDR3 in amino acids: CASSQLDSLSNYGYTF. For the CDR3, the DNA is TGTGCCAGCAGCCAACTGGACAGCCTATCTAACTATGGCTACACCTTC. The chain joins TRBV5-6 to TRBJ1-2, with D tentatively TRBD1 (6 bases). This CDR3 contains 16 residues. CDR1 is SGHDT, CDR2 YYEEEE, per germline. The ends were cut back, 4 bases at V and 0 bases at J, with 16 bases in the middle.

This clonotype was found many times. This rearrangement joins TRBV28 to TRBJ2-5; D gene ambiguous. CDR1 and CDR2 from the germline V gene are MDHEN and SYDVKM. V was shortened by 4 bases and J by 6 bases, with 12 bases between the two germline ends. This CDR3 comprises 13 residues. In DNA form, the CDR3 reads TGTGCCAGCAGTTCGCCCCCTCGAAAGACCCAGTACTTC. This sequence encodes CASSSPPRKTQYF.

This clonotype was observed once. The chain employs TRBV18 and TRBJ1-4; D uncertain. Per germline, CDR1 KGHSH and CDR2 LQKENI. CDR3 length: 13 residues. Trimming cost V 5 bases and J 4 bases, with 8 bases left between them. DNA of the CDR3: TGTGCCAGCTCAGGAGGGAATAATGAAAAACTGTTTTTT. This gives the protein CASSGGNNEKLFF.

The chain carries TRBV3-1 and TRBJ2-1, with a weak D call TRBD2 (6 bases). This CDR3 has 15 residues. V lost 6 bases, J lost 5 bases, and 17 bases lay in between. Germline V gene sequence: CDR1 LGHDT, CDR2 YNNKEL (reference sequence). Here the CDR3 DNA reads TGTGCCAGCAGTACTCATGGGGGGAAAAACAATGAGCAGTTCTTC. It yields the protein CASSTHGGKNNEQFF.

There are a few counts of this clonotype. This chain joins TRBV6-2 or TRBV6-3 and TRBJ1-5, with 7 bases lining up with TRBD1. Germline assignment: CDR1 MNHEY and CDR2 SVGEGT. With V trimmed by 6 bases and J by 1 base, 9 bases remained unmatched. The CDR3 is made up of 16 amino acids. Here the CDR3 reads CASRTDRRQSNQPQHF. The CDR3 coding sequence is TGTGCCAGCAGGACGGACAGGAGGCAAAGCAATCAGCCCCAGCATTTT.

This clonotype was seen repeatedly, ten times or more. The chain carries TRBV7-2 and TRBJ2-1; no clear D gene. Trimming cost V 1 base and J 8 bases, with 12 bases left between them. The CDR3 runs to 14 residues. Germline V CDR1 and CDR2: SGHTA, FQGNSA. The CDR3 sequence: CASSLGVYPYEQFF. DNA of the CDR3: TGTGCCAGCAGCTTAGGTGTCTATCCTTATGAGCAGTTCTTC.

This clonotype was found many times. The CDR3 spells CASSLGRERRTQYF. The CDR3 DNA reads TGTGCCAGCAGCTTAGGGCGGGAGAGGCGAACGCAGTATTTT. The V call is TRBV7-2, the J call TRBJ2-3; 7 bases are shared with TRBD2. V lost 1 base to trimming and J lost 9 bases; unmatched junction nucleotides: 7. This CDR3 is 14 amino acids long. Germline-derived CDR1 and CDR2 are SGHTA and FQGNSA. Supplemented by reference TRBV7-2 and TRBJ2-3, the full variable domain reads GAGVSQSPSNKVTEKGKDVELRCDPISGHTALYWYRQSLGQGLEFLIYFQGNSAPDKSGLPSDRFSAERTGGSVSTLTIQRTQQEDSAVYLCASSLGRERRTQYFGPGTRLTVL.

This clonotype was found many times. The chain links TRBV15 to TRBJ2-3; D uncertain. CDR3 length: 14 amino acids. The germline V gene has CDR1 LNHNV and CDR2 YYDKDF (reference sequence). Trimming removed 0 bases from V and 6 bases from J, with 10 bases in between. The CDR3 bases are TGTGCCACCAGCAGAGAGGCCCCCGGGGATACGCAGTATTTT. This translates into CATSREAPGDTQYF.

This clonotype has at least ten counts. The genes are TRBV6-2 or TRBV6-3 and TRBJ1-1; D is unclear. In germline, CDR1 is MNHEY, CDR2 SVGEGT. Between the trimmed V and J ends, which lost 2 bases and 1 base, there was a span of 8 bases. The CDR3 covers 14 residues. The CDR3: CASSYPTSNTEAFF. CDR3 in DNA: TGTGCCAGCAGTTACCCGACATCGAACACTGAAGCTTTCTTT.

This clonotype was seen a handful of times. J is TRBJ2-2 and V is TRBV7-2; possibly TRBD2 for D (5 bases). The ends were cut back, 3 bases at V and 2 bases at J, with 13 bases in the middle. Per germline, CDR1 SGHTA and CDR2 FQGNSA. The CDR3 spans 16 residues. As DNA, the CDR3 is TGTGCCAGCAGCTTGAAGGGCGGGTCTAACACCGGGGAGCTGTTTTTT. Its protein product is CASSLKGGSNTGELFF. The full variable domain, with the rest looked up from reference TRBV7-2 and TRBJ2-2, is GAGVSQSPSNKVTEKGKDVELRCDPISGHTALYWYRQSLGQGLEFLIYFQGNSAPDKSGLPSDRFSAERTGGSVSTLTIQRTQQEDSAVYLCASSLKGGSNTGELFFGEGSRLTVL.

This clonotype was counted at least ten times. The chain couples TRBV4-1 to TRBJ2-1, with 9 bases that match TRBD1. The V segment lost 4 bases and the J segment 9 bases; nucleotides outside the gene matches: 7. The CDR3 consists of 14 residues. Germline CDR1 MGHRA, CDR2 YSYEKL. CDR3 sequence reads: CASSPGDRVTEQFF. CDR3 in DNA: TGCGCCAGCAGCCCAGGGGACAGGGTCACTGAGCAGTTCTTC.

This clonotype was counted between two and nine times. This sequence joins TRBV27 and TRBJ2-5; the D gene is possibly TRBD2 (5 bases). The germline CDR1 and CDR2 sequences are MNHEY and SMNVEV (reference sequence). V lost 3 bases and J lost 4, with 12 bases in between. CDR3 size: 14 residues. The CDR3 spells CASSFVATRETQYF. The CDR3 nucleotides are TGTGCCAGCAGTTTTGTAGCGACGAGAGAGACCCAGTACTTC.